This T cell receptor beta chain was recovered during a study of T cells in Graves' hyperthyroidism and ophthalmopathy. Overall study findings and caveats: Most thyroid clonotypes expanded above 0.001 were also detected in blood.

The V segment lost 6 bases and the J segment 2 bases; nucleotides outside the gene matches: 4. Germline V gives CDR1 SNHLY, CDR2 FYNNEI. This CDR3 spans 16 amino acids. What was amplified from RNA transcripts were TCR beta CDR3 regions. The primer set for the first-round RT-PCR of the TCR CDR3 was HTBI. TCRdb analysed the multiplex PCR reads with MiXCR anew, one entry per CDR3 protein. The table records about 290,000 distinct CDR3 sequences, roughly 15% of them present only once. This clonotype was seen ten or more times. The antigen is undetermined. The sequence was collected from a woman in her 40s with Graves' hyperthyroidism. The genes are TRBV2 and TRBJ2-2; TRBD2 agrees at 12 bases. Material for sequencing was blood. The CDR3 DNA sequence: TGTGCCAGCAGGCAGGGACTAGCGGGTAACACCGGGGAGCTGTTTTTT. Translation gives CASRQGLAGNTGELFF.